This TCR beta chain was documented in a study of regulatory T cells in long-lasting Graves disease. In building TCR beta libraries, iRepertoire HTBI primers were used together with Arm-PCR of CDR3 regions. TCRdb processed the multiplex PCR reads anew with MiXCR; each CDR3 protein has one entry. The data show some 450,000 distinct CDR3 sequences, 16% seen once. This CDR3 contains 14 residues. Germline lookup yields CDR1 LNHNV and CDR2 YYDKDF (reference sequence). Trimming stripped 1 base from V and 2 bases from J, with 9 bases between. Ten or more counts support this clonotype. Documented time point: newly diagnosed GD, antithyroid drugs for less than 3 months. Isolated PBMC RNA provided the starting material for the TCR library. The same sample was also used in a study of T cells in Graves' hyperthyroidism and ophthalmopathy.

The J gene is TRBJ2-7, the V gene TRBV15; no reliable D call. This TCR derives from a woman in her 30s with Graves disease. This material consisted of peripheral blood mononuclear cells (PBMCs), taken at new diagnosis, from a patient treated with antithyroid drugs. The CDR3 here is CATSRVVGPYEQYF. The DNA for the CDR3 is TGTGCCACCAGCAGAGTGGTAGGTCCCTACGAGCAGTACTTC.